A single count supports the clone carrying this T cell receptor (beta chain). The sample originates from a study of Ad26.COV2.S vaccination and SARS-CoV-2 variants. The V and J ends lost 5 bases and 0 bases, in that order; junction bases with no gene match: 2. Germline V lookup: CDR1 SGHTA, CDR2 FQGNSA. The CDR3 consists of 15 residues. Noted treatment: approximately 18 received Ad26.COV2.S at low or high dose, single or two shots; several received placebo; per-sample allocation not given. Collection of samples fell on day 63 after the first vaccine or placebo injection. The protocol was immunoSEQ multiplex PCR, while the TCRdb copy is restricted to in-frame clones and leaves out a portion. The sample holds some 340,000 clones, around four fifths seen once.

The V and J genes are TRBV7-2 and TRBJ2-2, with 8 bases matching TRBD1. This specimen was peripheral blood, taken in a trial of Ad26.COV2.S vaccine versus placebo. The receptor's source is a person aged 18-60 years who received the Ad26.COV2.S COVID-19 vaccine or a placebo. In DNA, the CDR3 is TGTGCCAGCAGCCCAGGGGGCGCGAACACCGGGGAGCTGTTTTTT. It translates to CASSPGGANTGELFF.